The 24 T cell receptor beta chains reported below all come from one sample, sequenced in a study of shared T cell receptors in the human thymus. Assay used: immunoSEQ multiplex PCR; TCRdb lists only in-frame clones, some missing. In the table there are about 380,000 clones, about 95% of which are singletons. Material for sequencing was thymocytes. Receptor source: a human donor.

The chain joins TRBV7-9 to TRBJ2-2, with TRBD1 matching 10 bases. The germline gives CDR1 SEHNR, CDR2 FQNEAQ (reference sequence). V was clipped by 5 bases and J by 4 bases; unmatched bases: 4. The CDR3 sequence is 15 residues long. Written as DNA, the CDR3 is TGTGCCAGCAGCAGTCGGACAGGGGGCACCGGGGAGCTGTTTTTT. Protein: CASSSRTGGTGELFF.

V gene TRBV5-7 combines with J gene TRBJ2-1; TRBD1 might be the D (5 bases). TRBV5-7 is an ORF, and what it does is uncertain. Trimming removed 4 bases from V and 2 bases from J, with 13 bases in between. The CDR3 is 15 amino acids. The CDR3 coding sequence is TGTGCCAGCAGCCCCAGACAGATTCCCTACAATGAGCAGTTCTTC. It is translated as CASSPRQIPYNEQFF.

This chain uses TRBV20-1 with TRBJ2-3; D is undetermined. The CDR3 is 11 amino acids. Trimming cost V 5 bases and J 1 base, with 4 bases left between them. Germline-derived CDR1 and CDR2 are DFQATT and SNEGSKA (reference sequence). CDR3 DNA: TGCAGTGCTGGCTGCACAGATACGCAGTATTTT. Protein: CSAGCTDTQYF.

V and J are TRBV7-6 and TRBJ1-5; 8 nucleotides agree with TRBD1. CDR1 is SGHVS, CDR2 FNYEAQ, per germline. V trimming: 0 bases; J trimming: 0 bases; junction bases outside the gene matches: 10. The CDR3 has 19 residues. DNA of the CDR3: TGTGCCAGCAGCTTAGCCCTCGGACAGGGACGTTATAGCAATCAGCCCCAGCATTTT. Its protein is CASSLALGQGRYSNQPQHF.

This clone was found once. The CDR3 loop reads CASSPGGLNEKLFF. In DNA form, the CDR3 reads TGTGCCAGCAGTCCAGGGGGCCTGAATGAAAAACTGTTTTTT. The V gene is TRBV6-4, the J gene TRBJ1-4; TRBD1 matches at 8 bases. The germline V gene encodes CDR1 MRHNA and CDR2 SNTAGT. V lost 5 bases and J lost 5; bases outside the gene matches: 4. This CDR3 has 14 amino acids.

The chain links TRBV6-1 to TRBJ1-3; D possibly corresponds to TRBD1 (5 bases). V was trimmed by 9 bases and J by 6 bases, leaving 18 bases between them. This CDR3 region has 14 residues. The V gene's germline CDR1 is MNHNS and CDR2 SASEGT. CDR3 DNA sequence: TGTGCCAGTGGGGAAGGGGTCCTAGAAAACACCATATATTTT. Amino acid sequence: CASGEGVLENTIYF.

This clone was seen only once. The chain carries TRBV5-6 and TRBJ1-3; no clear D gene. The germline V and J ends were trimmed by 4 bases and 0 bases, with 14 bases remaining between them. Per germline, CDR1 SGHDT and CDR2 YYEEEE. There are 16 residues in the CDR3. CDR3 loop: CASSTVRGSSGNTIYF. The CDR3 coding sequence is TGTGCCAGCAGCACCGTGCGAGGGAGCTCTGGAAACACCATATATTTT.

The rearrangement uses TRBV19 and TRBJ1-5; D is perhaps TRBD1 (6 bases). The CDR3 is 16 residues long. Germline CDR1 is LNHDA and CDR2 is SQIVND (reference sequence). V was shortened by 2 bases and J by 7 bases, with 18 bases between the two germline ends. CDR3 DNA: TGTGCCAGTAGTATACCACGAGGGGGGGCAGGACAGCCCCAGCATTTT. Translated: CASSIPRGGAGQPQHF.

The chain has TRBV28 and TRBJ2-7, with a weak D call TRBD2 (5 bases). Germline lookup yields CDR1 MDHEN and CDR2 SYDVKM. CDR3 size: 14 residues. V was cut by 10 bases and J by 2 bases, with 18 bases left in between. CDR3 amino acids: CATKLYKGAYEQYF. The CDR3 DNA reads TGTGCCACCAAATTGTATAAGGGAGCCTACGAGCAGTACTTC.

This clone was seen only once. The chain couples TRBV5-5 to TRBJ2-3; the match to TRBD2 covers 13 bases. Losses at the gene ends were 4 bases for V and 3 bases for J; bases not matched to a gene: 8. The CDR3 extends over 17 amino acids. CDR1 is SGHKS and CDR2 is YYEKEE in the germline V gene (reference sequence). CDR3 DNA sequence: TGTGCCAGCAGCCGGACTAGCGGGAGAGGTAAAACAGATACGCAGTATTTT. Translating it yields CASSRTSGRGKTDTQYF.

This chain links TRBV27 with TRBJ2-3, with no clear D. V was shortened by 8 bases and J by 2 bases, with 14 bases between the two germline ends. The CDR3 runs to 14 residues. Germline V gene data show CDR1 as MNHEY and CDR2 as SMNVEV (reference sequence). The CDR3 region is CASAPNPPTDTQYF. DNA for the CDR3: TGTGCCAGCGCACCAAATCCGCCCACAGATACGCAGTATTTT.

The chain uses TRBV28 and TRBJ2-7; unclear D gene. V was pared by 6 bases and J by 0 bases, with 15 bases between. The CDR3 loop spans 15 amino acids. Germline values: CDR1 MDHEN, CDR2 SYDVKM. DNA for the CDR3: TGTGCCAGCAGCCAATCGCTCACCCGCTCCTACGAGCAGTACTTC. Its protein product is CASSQSLTRSYEQYF.

This clone came up once. This chain connects TRBV5-1 to TRBJ2-2; the D gene is possibly TRBD1 (5 bases). Germline V gene sequence: CDR1 SGHRS, CDR2 YFSETQ. The CDR3 contains 13 residues. V lost 2 bases and J 6 bases, leaving 8 bases between the germline ends. DNA for the CDR3: TGCGCCAGCAGCTTAGGGGCCCCCGGGGAGCTGTTTTTT. Amino acid sequence: CASSLGAPGELFF.

The rearrangement joins TRBV5-6 to TRBJ1-5; 9 bases agree with TRBD1. The CDR3 consists of 15 residues. V was pared by 3 bases and J by 4 bases, with 5 bases of the junction left unmatched. Germline CDR1 is SGHDT and CDR2 is YYEEEE. The CDR3 here is CASSSRQGGNQPQHF. The CDR3 region has the DNA TGTGCCAGCAGCTCCCGACAGGGGGGGAATCAGCCCCAGCATTTT.

Remarks on this clone: The germline gene is not matched at one end of the junction; a read error may be the cause. The chain is built from TRBV16 and TRBJ2-7; 8 nucleotides match TRBD1. In germline, CDR1 is KGHSY, CDR2 FQNENV. The length of the CDR3 is 16 residues. CDR3 bases: TGTGCCAGCAGCCAATCGATCCAGGGGGCCTCCAACGAGCAGTACTTC. Translating gives CASSQSIQGASNEQYF. The full variable domain, its missing parts supplied by reference TRBV16 and TRBJ2-7, is GEEVAQTPKHLVRGEGQKAKLYCAPIKGHSYVFWYQQVLKNEFKFLISFQNENVFDETGMPKERFSAKCLPNSPCSLEIQATKLEDSAVYFCASSQSIQGASNEQYFGPGTRLTVT.

This chain uses TRBV28 with TRBJ2-5, with TRBD2 matching 12 bases. After removal of 3 bases from V and 5 bases from J, the junction contained 4 bases not matched to a gene. Germline values: CDR1 MDHEN, CDR2 SYDVKM. The CDR3 sequence is 15 residues long. The CDR3 loop is CASSFLAGGKETQYF. The CDR3, as DNA: TGTGCCAGCAGTTTCCTAGCGGGAGGGAAGGAGACCCAGTACTTC.

This chain connects TRBV6-4 to TRBJ2-1; TRBD1 or TRBD2 may be the D gene (6 bases each). The germline gives CDR1 MRHNA, CDR2 SNTAGT. The CDR3 spans 15 residues. The ends were cut back, 6 bases at V and 6 bases at J, with 18 bases in the middle. This chain's CDR3 is CASRAGVAAGNEQFF. As DNA, the CDR3 is TGTGCCAGCAGAGCAGGGGTCGCAGCGGGCAATGAGCAGTTCTTC.

The chain employs TRBV5-8 and TRBJ2-3, with TRBD2 identical over 9 bases. After removal of 7 bases from V and 1 base from J, the junction contained 16 bases not matched to a gene. Germline lookup yields CDR1 SGHTS and CDR2 YDEGEE. The length of the CDR3 is 18 residues. The CDR3 sequence is CASDKRSGRIWRTDTQYF. In nucleotides, the CDR3 is TGTGCCAGCGATAAACGGAGCGGGAGGATATGGCGCACAGATACGCAGTATTTT.

This clone was observed once. The V call is TRBV30, the J call TRBJ1-3, with D possibly matching TRBD1 (5 bases). Trimming removed 1 base from V and 3 bases from J, with 7 bases in between. Germline lookup yields CDR1 GTSNPN and CDR2 SVGIG (reference sequence). This CDR3 comprises 13 residues. CDR3 region: CAWSGGYGNTIYF. The CDR3 nucleotides are TGTGCCTGGAGTGGGGGGTATGGAAACACCATATATTTT.

This chain uses TRBV7-9 with TRBJ2-7, with 7 bases lining up with TRBD2. Germline lookup yields CDR1 SEHNR and CDR2 FQNEAQ (reference sequence). V lost 5 bases, J lost 6 bases, and 4 bases stayed unmatched. CDR3 length equals 12 residues. The CDR3 DNA sequence: TGTGCCAGCAGCAGACTAGCCCCCGAGCAGTACTTC. Translating it yields CASSRLAPEQYF. The whole variable domain, remainder taken from reference TRBV7-9 and TRBJ2-7, is DTGVSQNPRHKITKRGQNVTFRCDPISEHNRLYWYRQTLGQGPEFLTYFQNEAQLEKSRLLSDRFSAERPKGSFSTLEIQRTEQGDSAMYLCASSRLAPEQYFGPGTRLTVT.

This chain uses TRBV27 with TRBJ1-5; D is unclear. The CDR3 consists of 16 residues. V was cut by 6 bases and J by 0 bases, with 15 bases left in between. Germline-derived CDR1 and CDR2 are MNHEY and SMNVEV (reference sequence). Here the CDR3 reads CASRPTRSYSNQPQHF. The CDR3 DNA is TGTGCCAGCAGACCCACTCGGAGTTATAGCAATCAGCCCCAGCATTTT.

This clone is a singleton in its sample. The same CDR3 can be traced to other DNA sequences in this sample. The chain links TRBV18 to TRBJ2-3, with D hard to call. The CDR3 spans 12 residues. The germline V gene encodes CDR1 KGHSH and CDR2 LQKENI. V gave up 2 bases and J gave up 2 bases, with 2 bases separating them. The CDR3 DNA is TGTGCCAGCTCACCAGACACAGATACGCAGTATTTT. Protein sequence: CASSPDTDTQYF.

The V and J genes are TRBV5-6 and TRBJ2-7; the match to TRBD2 covers 9 bases. V lost 6 bases and J lost 5; bases outside the gene matches: 12. Germline V gene data show CDR1 as SGHDT and CDR2 as YYEEEE. CDR3 length: 15 amino acids. The CDR3 loop is CASKIAGAEGNEQYF. The DNA of the CDR3 is TGTGCCAGCAAAATAGCGGGAGCGGAAGGGAACGAGCAGTACTTC.

This rearrangement joins TRBV28 to TRBJ2-7, with 10 bases identical to TRBD1. V shed 7 bases, J shed 7 bases, and the junction held 7 bases outside the gene matches. The germline V gene encodes CDR1 MDHEN and CDR2 SYDVKM. This CDR3 spans 13 amino acids. DNA of the CDR3: TGTGCCAGCACCCGACAGGGGGCGCGAGAGCAGTACTTC. Translating gives CASTRQGAREQYF.